The entry that follows covers one TCR beta chain sequence. With random hexamers, 0.5 to 1 ug RNA was reverse transcribed. TCRdb used MiXCR to reprocess the immunoSEQ multiplex PCR reads, holding one entry per CDR3 protein. The data contain 170,000 or so distinct CDR3 sequences, about 96% of them singletons. CDR1 is GTSNPN and CDR2 is SVGIG in the germline V gene (reference sequence). The V end lost 1 base, the J end lost 1 base, and 14 bases lay between the germline ends. The CDR3 runs to 16 residues. The entry originates in a study of CD8 T cells in Susac syndrome. The sequence derives from a human donor with Susac syndrome. Input material: CD4+ T cells from PBMCs. This chain joins TRBV30 and TRBJ2-1; no reliable D call. DNA for the CDR3: TGTGCCTGGAGTGGACCTGGGCTTGCATCCTACAATGAGCAGTTCTTC. Translated, it gives CAWSGPGLASYNEQFF. Full variable domain (rest looked up from reference TRBV30 and TRBJ2-1): SQTIHQWPATLVQPVGSPLSLECTVEGTSNPNLYWYRQAAGRGLQLLFYSVGIGQISSEVPQNLSASRPQDRQFILSSKKLLLSDSGFYLCAWSGPGLASYNEQFFGPGTRLTVL.